Presented here are 25 T cell receptor beta chains from one specimen sequenced in a study of T-cell reconstitution after alpha-beta-depleted transplantation in children. Unique molecular identifiers were incorporated into the prepared TCRbeta library. A single record per CDR3 protein comes from TCRdb applying MiXCR to the PCR reads. The repertoire consists of about 980,000 distinct CDR3 sequences, with about 26% occurring once and the leading ten covering roughly 28%. This specimen was PBMCs, mostly from graft donor cells, taken 360 days after TCRalphabeta/CD19-depleted stem cell transplant. These receptors were obtained from a boy less than two years old who had a stem cell transplant for SCID, so the T cells may come from the graft donor.

This clonotype was seen repeatedly, ten times or more. This chain uses TRBV5-1 with TRBJ1-3; unclear D gene. This CDR3 has 14 amino acids. CDR1 and CDR2 from the germline V gene are SGHRS and YFSETQ. Trimming cost V 5 bases and J 2 bases, with 11 bases left between them. The DNA for the CDR3 is TGCGCCAGCAGGGGAGAAGGGCCTGGAAACACCATATATTTT. Its translation: CASRGEGPGNTIYF.

The chain is built from TRBV5-5 and TRBJ2-7; 8 bases are shared with TRBD1. Germline CDR1 and CDR2: SGHKS and YYEKEE (reference sequence). After removal of 1 base from V and 3 bases from J, the junction contained 6 bases not matched to a gene. This CDR3 has 15 amino acids. The CDR3 sequence is CASSLIMDRVYEQYF. CDR3 in DNA: TGTGCCAGCAGCTTGATCATGGACAGGGTCTACGAGCAGTACTTC.

This clonotype was detected a few times. This chain joins TRBV7-2 and TRBJ2-2; D not resolved. The germline V gene has CDR1 SGHTA and CDR2 FQGNSA. Trimming stripped 4 bases from V and 7 bases from J, with 10 bases between. The CDR3 contains 13 residues. CDR3 DNA: TGTGCCAGCAGCTCCCGAACTGACGGGGAGCTGTTTTTT. Its translation: CASSSRTDGELFF.

This clonotype was detected only a few times. The CDR3, as DNA: TGTGCCAGCAGTGAAGCGGCAGGAGGGGTCAGCTCCTACGAGCAGTACTTC. Its protein product is CASSEAAGGVSSYEQYF. This sequence joins TRBV6-1 and TRBJ2-7; the D gene is possibly TRBD2 (6 bases). The CDR3 runs to 17 residues. The germline CDR1 and CDR2 sequences are MNHNS and SASEGT. V dropped 0 bases and J dropped 0 bases, with 15 bases sitting between them.

This clonotype was counted many times. The chain uses TRBV5-1 and TRBJ2-2, with 9 bases identical to TRBD2. The CDR3 consists of 18 residues. The germline CDR1 and CDR2 sequences are SGHRS and YFSETQ. J was trimmed by 1 base and V by 0 bases; bases with no gene match: 7. Here the CDR3 DNA reads TGCGCCAGCAGCTTGGGGCTAGCGGGGACACTGAACACCGGGGAGCTGTTTTTT. Its protein product is CASSLGLAGTLNTGELFF.

V is TRBV20-1 and J is TRBJ2-4; tentative D call: TRBD2 (7 bases). CDR1 and CDR2 (germline): DFQATT, SNEGSKA (reference sequence). Trimming pared 5 bases from V and 9 bases from J, leaving 17 bases between. CDR3 length equals 13 residues. CDR3 sequence reads: CSARGALTGIQYF. DNA for the CDR3: TGCAGTGCTCGGGGGGCCCTCACGGGCATTCAGTACTTC.

The chain joins TRBV7-2 to TRBJ2-3; D is perhaps TRBD2 (6 bases). V lost 5 bases and J 7 bases, leaving 22 bases between the germline ends. CDR3 length: 16 residues. CDR1 and CDR2 from the germline V gene are SGHTA and FQGNSA. CDR3 sequence reads: CASSQDNGGTGNTQYF. Here the CDR3 DNA reads TGTGCCAGCAGCCAGGATAATGGAGGGACGGGAAATACGCAGTATTTT.

This clonotype was counted ten times or more. This rearrangement joins TRBV4-1 to TRBJ2-1; D is possibly TRBD1 or TRBD2 (5 bases each). CDR1 and CDR2 from the germline V gene are MGHRA and YSYEKL. The CDR3 spans 15 residues. The germline V and J ends were trimmed by 4 bases and 2 bases, with 12 bases remaining between them. CDR3 residues: CASSLGRLTYNEQFF. CDR3 DNA: TGCGCCAGCAGCCTGGGACGACTGACCTACAATGAGCAGTTCTTC.

This clonotype was observed a handful of times. The chain couples TRBV20-1 to TRBJ2-4; no reliable D call. Trimming took off 3 bases at V and 3 bases at J, with 9 bases between the two ends. There are 13 residues in the CDR3. Looked up from germline, CDR1 is DFQATT and CDR2 is SNEGSKA (reference sequence). In DNA form, the CDR3 reads TGCAGTGCTAGCCCGCCCAACAAAAACATTCAGTACTTC. This translates into CSASPPNKNIQYF.

The chain combines TRBV19 with TRBJ1-2; no clear D gene. Germline assignment: CDR1 LNHDA and CDR2 SQIVND (reference sequence). The CDR3 is made up of 18 amino acids. Trimming shortened V by 7 bases and J by 0 bases, and 24 bases separated the two germline ends. CDR3 in DNA: TGTGCCAGTACCATAACTCCGGGGAGGCGATTAGCTAACTATGGCTACACCTTC. Amino acid sequence: CASTITPGRRLANYGYTF.

This clonotype occurred a few times. The chain combines TRBV12-3 or TRBV12-4 with TRBJ2-2; D call uncertain. The CDR3 totals 16 residues. The V end lost 3 bases, the J end lost 1 base, and 12 bases lay between the germline ends. The CDR3 region is CASSFYKLGNTGELFF. The CDR3 coding sequence is TGTGCCAGCAGTTTTTATAAACTTGGGAACACCGGGGAGCTGTTTTTT.

This clonotype has just a few counts. The CDR3 loop is CASSQDGGWAEQFF. The CDR3 DNA follows: TGCGCCAGCAGCCAAGATGGGGGCTGGGCTGAGCAGTTCTTC. V is TRBV4-1 and J is TRBJ2-1, with a possible D match to TRBD1 (6 bases). Germline-derived CDR1 and CDR2 are MGHRA and YSYEKL. This CDR3 region has 14 residues. V was pared by 0 bases and J by 9 bases, with 12 bases between.

Only a few counts were recorded for this clonotype. The chain couples TRBV27 to TRBJ2-2; tentatively, D is TRBD1 (6 bases). Trimming cost V 6 bases and J 0 bases, with 11 bases left between them. CDR1 and CDR2 (germline): MNHEY, SMNVEV (reference sequence). The CDR3 totals 15 residues. In DNA, the CDR3 is TGTGCCAGCAGCATACAGGGTACGAACACCGGGGAGCTGTTTTTT. Translation: CASSIQGTNTGELFF.

The chain uses TRBV6-1 and TRBJ1-4; possible D gene TRBD1, 5 bases. This CDR3 is 15 amino acids long. Trimming shortened V by 6 bases and J by 4 bases, and 15 bases separated the two germline ends. Germline loops: CDR1 MNHNS, CDR2 SASEGT. Here the CDR3 DNA reads TGTGCCAGCAGGCCCCCCGGGGGTAGTAATGAAAAACTGTTTTTT. This codes for CASRPPGGSNEKLFF.

This clonotype appeared many times. The J gene is TRBJ2-5, the V gene TRBV25-1; a weak D match, TRBD2 (5 bases). Trimming stripped 4 bases from V and 4 bases from J, with 7 bases between. Germline V lookup: CDR1 MGHDK, CDR2 SYGVNS. The CDR3 contains 12 residues. For the CDR3, the DNA is TGTGCCAGCAGTGGAGGGAGAGAGACCCAGTACTTC. Amino acid sequence: CASSGGRETQYF.

The chain couples TRBV19 to TRBJ1-3; no clear D gene. The length of the CDR3 is 12 residues. Germline CDR1 LNHDA, CDR2 SQIVND (reference sequence). V dropped 6 bases and J dropped 0 bases, with 3 bases sitting between them. CDR3 sequence (DNA): TGTGCCAGTAGACTCTCTGGAAACACCATATATTTT. It encodes CASRLSGNTIYF.

This clonotype was counted only a few times. V usage is TRBV7-8 and J usage is TRBJ1-1; the D gene is possibly TRBD1 (6 bases). Per the germline V gene, CDR1 is SGHVS and CDR2 is FQNEAQ. The CDR3 has 14 amino acids. The V end lost 2 bases, the J end lost 4 bases, and 11 bases lay between the germline ends. In nucleotides, the CDR3 is TGTGCCAGCAGCTTAAGGGGGGCGACCACTGAAGCTTTCTTT. This sequence encodes CASSLRGATTEAFF.

The chain uses TRBV5-1 and TRBJ2-5, with D perhaps assigned TRBD1 or TRBD2 (6 bases each). The V gene lost 2 bases and the J gene lost 1 base, with 24 bases spanning the gap. The CDR3 contains 19 residues. Germline V lookup: CDR1 SGHRS, CDR2 YFSETQ. The CDR3 DNA reads TGCGCCAGCAGCTTTCTCGGGGGCCCAAGAGAGAAAGTCCAAGAGACCCAGTACTTC. Translation: CASSFLGGPREKVQETQYF.

This clonotype was seen a few times. The chain joins TRBV20-1 to TRBJ2-2; no definite D call. The CDR3 covers 13 residues. With 8 bases removed from V and 0 bases from J, the gap between germline ends came to 10 bases. The germline gives CDR1 DFQATT, CDR2 SNEGSKA (reference sequence). The CDR3 DNA reads as TGCAGTACCCAGAACGCGAACACCGGGGAGCTGTTTTTT. Its protein product is CSTQNANTGELFF.

The CDR3 coding sequence is TGTGCCAGCAGGAGGGGACCGGGGGAGGCCCAGTACTTC. This encodes CASRRGPGEAQYF. This chain joins TRBV6-2 or TRBV6-3 and TRBJ2-5; TRBD2 might be the D (6 bases). Germline lookup yields CDR1 MNHEY and CDR2 SVGEGT. This CDR3 is 13 amino acids long. V was clipped by 6 bases and J by 9 bases, with 17 bases between them.

This clonotype was detected only a few times. This chain uses TRBV10-3 with TRBJ2-3; maybe TRBD2 (6 bases). CDR3 length: 13 amino acids. The germline V gene has CDR1 ENHRY and CDR2 SYGVKD. Trimming shortened V by 8 bases and J by 3 bases, and 12 bases separated the two germline ends. The CDR3 bases are TGTGCCATCCGCGGGGAGCTGACAGATACGCAGTATTTT. This translates into CAIRGELTDTQYF.

V is TRBV5-1 and J is TRBJ1-6, with no clear D. The CDR3 consists of 16 residues. V was shortened by 0 bases and J by 0 bases, with 7 bases between the two germline ends. Germline V gene lookup returns CDR1 SGHRS and CDR2 YFSETQ. CDR3 protein: CASSLEVSSYNSPLHF. CDR3 coding DNA: TGCGCCAGCAGCTTGGAGGTCAGCTCCTATAATTCACCCCTCCACTTT. Using reference TRBV5-1 and TRBJ1-6 for the parts outside the CDR3, the full variable domain is KAGVTQTPRYLIKTRGQQVTLSCSPISGHRSVSWYQQTPGQGLQFLFEYFSETQRNKGNFPGRFSGRQFSNSRSEMNVSTLELGDSALYLCASSLEVSSYNSPLHFGNGTRLTVT.

This clonotype was seen more than once but under ten times. V gene TRBV5-1 combines with J gene TRBJ2-6; no definite D call. The CDR3 is 17 amino acids. Trimming removed 4 bases from V and 0 bases from J, with 14 bases in between. Germline-derived CDR1 and CDR2 are SGHRS and YFSETQ. CDR3 amino acids: CASSPETLLSGANVLTF. The CDR3 coding sequence is TGCGCCAGCAGCCCGGAGACACTCCTCTCTGGGGCCAACGTCCTGACTTTC.

There are a few counts of this clonotype. V is TRBV25-1 and J is TRBJ2-6, with no clear D. Germline lookup yields CDR1 MGHDK and CDR2 SYGVNS. Between the trimmed V and J ends, which lost 6 bases and 0 bases, there was a span of 12 bases. CDR3 length equals 16 residues. The CDR3 DNA follows: TGTGCCAGCAGCCCCCAAACGGCCTCTGGGGCCAACGTCCTGACTTTC. This sequence encodes CASSPQTASGANVLTF.

J is TRBJ2-2 and V is TRBV7-6; 8 nucleotides line up with TRBD2. This CDR3 comprises 16 residues. The germline CDR1 and CDR2 sequences are SGHVS and FNYEAQ. V lost 3 bases to trimming and J lost 5 bases; unmatched junction nucleotides: 8. CDR3 protein: CASSFSTGGPTGELFF. CDR3 nucleotides: TGTGCCAGCAGCTTCTCTACGGGGGGGCCGACCGGGGAGCTGTTTTTT.